The entry below describes one T cell receptor beta chain. What it binds is not known. The V gene's germline CDR1 is LNHNV and CDR2 YYDKDF (reference sequence). The CDR3 has 16 amino acids. J was trimmed by 1 base and V by 1 base; bases with no gene match: 2. The entry originates in a study of cytomegalovirus exposure and HLA in healthy donors. Whole-study results and caveats: The authors enumerated over 150 TCR beta chains as linked to cytomegalovirus. Both high specificity and high sensitivity reportedly marked the classifier's diagnosis of cytomegalovirus status. The TCR clusters that emerged in the first cohort tended, a later analysis found, to co-occur in the approximately 110 validation repertoires.

Only in-frame clones appear in the TCRdb table, and some are missing; sequencing was by immunoSEQ multiplex PCR. The sample includes about 250,000 clones, roughly 87% of them seen just once. The chain uses TRBV15 and TRBJ2-4, with 9 bases fitting TRBD1. This TCR was recovered from a man younger than 30 in good health and CMV-seropositive. The sample was PBMCs. Here the CDR3 reads CATSRGTGVAKNIQYF. CDR3 bases: TGTGCCACCAGCAGAGGGACAGGGGTCGCCAAAAACATTCAGTACTTC.